A single sample is the source of the 9 T cell receptor beta chains below, sequenced in a study of blood T cell repertoires in COVID-19. Using immunoSEQ multiplex PCR, the repertoire was profiled, and TCRdb retains in-frame clones only, with some absent. The sample contains about 220,000 clones, 75% to 90% of which appear only once. The sequenced sample was peripheral blood. Receptors originate from a human donor in a cohort sampled during active COVID-19.

The chain carries TRBV4-1 and TRBJ1-5; no reliable D call. The germline gives CDR1 MGHRA, CDR2 YSYEKL. The CDR3 runs to 15 residues. Trimming pared 2 bases from V and 1 base from J, leaving 9 bases between. The CDR3 DNA is TGCGCCAGCAGCCAACTCTACGTCAGCAATCAGCCCCAGCATTTT. Translation: CASSQLYVSNQPQHF.

The chain uses TRBV5-1 and TRBJ2-2; D is uncertain. CDR3 length: 14 residues. V shed 0 bases and J shed 1 base, with 4 bases lying between them. CDR1 and CDR2 (germline): SGHRS, YFSETQ. CDR3 nucleotides: TGCGCCAGCAGCTTGGCAGGGAACACCGGGGAGCTGTTTTTT. Protein sequence: CASSLAGNTGELFF.

The rearrangement links TRBV4-1 to TRBJ1-2; D might be TRBD1 (5 bases). The germline V gene has CDR1 MGHRA and CDR2 YSYEKL. This CDR3 contains 16 residues. V was cut by 1 base and J by 2 bases, with 14 bases left in between. This CDR3 is CASSQVGRPGNYGYTF. The CDR3 DNA follows: TGCGCCAGCAGCCAAGTGGGGCGTCCTGGAAACTATGGCTACACCTTC.

About this clone itself: Different DNA sequences within this sample yield the same CDR3. The chain joins TRBV19 to TRBJ1-1; unclear D gene. Trimming cost V 3 bases and J 1 base, with 6 bases left between them. The germline CDR1 and CDR2 sequences are LNHDA and SQIVND (reference sequence). The CDR3 has 13 residues. The CDR3 reads CASSITRNTEAFF. The CDR3 coding sequence is TGTGCCAGTAGTATCACGAGGAACACTGAAGCTTTCTTT.

The V call is TRBV4-3, the J call TRBJ2-7; D not certain. V dropped 0 bases and J dropped 0 bases, with 9 bases sitting between them. The CDR3 sequence is 15 residues long. CDR1 and CDR2 from the germline V gene are LGHNA and YSLEER. CDR3: CASSQDWRHSYEQYF. The CDR3 nucleotides are TGCGCCAGCAGCCAAGACTGGCGACACTCCTACGAGCAGTACTTC.

The chain links TRBV7-3 to TRBJ2-4; possible D gene TRBD2, 5 bases. Trimming stripped 2 bases from V and 6 bases from J, with 11 bases between. Germline CDR1 reads SGHTA; CDR2 reads FQGTGA. CDR3 size: 14 residues. CDR3 sequence (DNA): TGTGCCAGCAGCTTAGACCCCGGGATAAACATTCAGTACTTC. Encoded protein: CASSLDPGINIQYF.

This chain uses TRBV7-3 with TRBJ1-1; D uncertain. The germline V gene has CDR1 SGHTA and CDR2 FQGTGA. The CDR3 is 13 amino acids. The ends were cut back, 2 bases at V and 1 base at J, with 5 bases in the middle. The CDR3 bases are TGTGCCAGCAGCTTAGAGGGGAACACTGAAGCTTTCTTT. It yields the protein CASSLEGNTEAFF.

This clone occurred once. The rearrangement links TRBV10-3 to TRBJ1-2; 10 bases match TRBD1. This CDR3 comprises 12 residues. Germline CDR1 reads ENHRY; CDR2 reads SYGVKD. Trimming removed 4 bases from V and 7 bases from J; junction bases left unmatched: 0. The CDR3 DNA sequence: TGTGCCATCAGTGGGACAGGGGGTGGCTACACCTTC. It is translated as CAISGTGGGYTF.

V is TRBV10-3 and J is TRBJ2-7; D might be TRBD2 (6 bases). Germline V gene sequence: CDR1 ENHRY, CDR2 SYGVKD. V was cut by 6 bases and J by 4 bases, with 10 bases left in between. The length of the CDR3 is 12 residues. In DNA form, the CDR3 reads TGTGCCATCAGCCTGGACTATTACGAGCAGTACTTC. Amino acids: CAISLDYYEQYF.